These 5 T cell receptor beta chains were all obtained from the same sample, sequenced in a study of blood T cell repertoires in COVID-19. Clones were read by immunoSEQ multiplex PCR, and TCRdb kept only the in-frame ones, dropping some. The table shows approximately 110,000 clones, with 75% to 90% occurring only once. Material for sequencing was peripheral blood. Receptors originate from a woman aged 45-65 years with acute or convalescent COVID-19.

This chain joins TRBV11-3 and TRBJ1-3; possible D gene TRBD1, 6 bases. The CDR3 is 14 amino acids. The V end lost 5 bases, the J end lost 2 bases, and 10 bases lay between the germline ends. Germline-derived CDR1 and CDR2 are SGHNT and YENEEA. CDR3 DNA: TGTGCCAGCAGCCAGACAGGCGCTGGAAACACCATATATTTT. As protein: CASSQTGAGNTIYF.

The chain joins TRBV7-9 to TRBJ2-5; 7 nucleotides match TRBD1. The J call is uncertain, as TRBJ2-7 better fits the DNA end. From germline, CDR1 is SEHNR and CDR2 FQNEAQ (reference sequence). The length of the CDR3 is 16 residues. The DNA of the CDR3 is TGTGCCAGCAGCCCTAGGACAGGAGCCCTTAGTGACGAGCAGTACTTC. It encodes CASSPRTGALSDEQYF.

V and J are TRBV6-5 and TRBJ1-2, with a tentative D call TRBD1 (6 bases). Trimming shortened V by 4 bases and J by 4 bases, and 16 bases separated the two germline ends. Germline lookup yields CDR1 MNHEY and CDR2 SVGAGI. The length of the CDR3 is 15 residues. CDR3 loop: CASSLGQPGGYGYTF. As DNA, the CDR3 is TGTGCCAGCAGTTTGGGACAACCTGGGGGCTATGGCTACACCTTC.

The chain carries TRBV3-1 (or the pseudogene TRBV3-2) and TRBJ2-7, with 7 bases fitting TRBD1. Germline CDR1 reads LGHDT; CDR2 reads YNNKEL (reference sequence). Trimming removed 3 bases from V and 3 bases from J; junction bases left unmatched: 14. This CDR3 is built from 17 residues. The CDR3 nucleotides are TGTGCCAGCAGCCAGACCCGAACGACAGGGCCAAGCTACGAGCAGTACTTC. Translation gives CASSQTRTTGPSYEQYF.

Here the CDR3 DNA reads TGCGCCAGCAGCCAAGTACAGGGGGCTGAAGCTTTCTTT. Its translation is CASSQVQGAEAFF. The chain recombines TRBV4-3 with TRBJ1-1; 8 bases are shared with TRBD1. V lost 1 base and J lost 6; bases outside the gene matches: 1. The CDR3 consists of 13 residues. Germline V gene sequence: CDR1 LGHNA, CDR2 YSLEER.